This T cell receptor beta chain derives from a study of shared T cell receptors in the human thymus. V was pared by 4 bases and J by 4 bases, with 8 bases of the junction left unmatched. This CDR3 has 17 residues. The germline V gene encodes CDR1 GTSNPN and CDR2 SVGIG (reference sequence). The table came from immunoSEQ multiplex PCR; TCRdb's copy has only in-frame clones and leaves some out. The sample yields over 450,000 clones, approximately 78% seen once. This same sample was also part of a study on human thymus T cells. That report notes: Samples came from healthy Finnish infants during open corrective cardiac surgery. Thymus specimens were resections from corrective heart surgery. Seemingly biased V and J gene usage marked thymic and blood repertoires. Related studies found that unrelated individuals share highly overlapping thymic repertoires.

The V and J genes are TRBV30 and TRBJ2-1, with 15 bases aligning to TRBD2. Source material: thymocytes. This clonotype was sampled from a boy in the first two years of life with a congenital heart defect. Here the CDR3 DNA reads TGTGCCTGGACCCGGACTAGCGGGAGGGCATTTTACAATGAGCAGTTCTTC. Encoded protein: CAWTRTSGRAFYNEQFF.